This T cell receptor beta chain was retrieved from a study of molecular identifiers for immune sequencing clone quantification. There are many counts of this clonotype. Its antigen is not known. Germline V gene sequence: CDR1 LNHDA, CDR2 SQIVND (reference sequence). This CDR3 comprises 12 residues. Trimming removed 7 bases at V and 8 bases at J, with 14 bases between. Whole-study results and caveats: Reportedly, one cell's Jurkat TCR RNA was detected within one million naive CD8 cells.

Preparation of naive CD8 libraries involved roughly 18,000 to 1,100,000 sorted cells and 10%, 30% or 50% RNA. In TCRdb, the PCR reads were re-called with MiXCR into one record per CDR3 protein. The table lists fewer than 75,000 distinct CDR3 sequences, about a sixth of them singletons. V is TRBV19 and J is TRBJ1-2, with D hard to call. The receptor was isolated from a human donor in good health. Some libraries in this study had Jurkat cell RNA spiked in. Sequencing was carried out using naive CD8+ T cells from blood, with Jurkat cell RNA spiked in. Subset denoted: FACS-sorted CD8+CD4-CCR7+CD45RA+ naive T cells. CDR3: CASISPQGGYTF. Here the CDR3 DNA reads TGTGCCAGTATCTCCCCCCAAGGCGGCTACACCTTC.